Each of the 5 T cell receptor beta chains below was sequenced from the same sample in a study of T cells in Graves' hyperthyroidism and ophthalmopathy. Amplification targeted TCR beta CDR3 regions from RNA transcripts. TCR CDR3 underwent first-round RT-PCR with the HTBI primer set. TCRdb ran MiXCR on the multiplex PCR reads and lists one entry per CDR3 protein. The table records approximately 640,000 distinct CDR3 sequences, less than 45% of them present only once. Source material: peripheral blood or thyroid tissue (not recorded which). All receptors derive from an adult man with Graves' disease, either hyperthyroidism or ophthalmopathy (not recorded which).

With regard to this clonotype: A much larger clone differs by one base, so this may be a read error. This sequence joins TRBV7-2 and TRBJ1-2; D not resolved. The germline gives CDR1 SGHTA, CDR2 FQGNSA. Deletions cut 5 bases from V and 4 bases from J, with 8 bases between. This CDR3 is 12 amino acids long. The CDR3 nucleotides are TGTGCCAGCAGCGTCCAGACCTATGGCTACACCTTC. It encodes CASSVQTYGYTF.

This rearrangement joins TRBV25-1 to TRBJ1-6; TRBD1 is a possible D gene (6 bases). CDR3 length: 15 amino acids. Germline loops: CDR1 MGHDK, CDR2 SYGVNS. Trimming cost V 1 base and J 10 bases, with 14 bases left between them. The CDR3 DNA reads TGTGCCAGCAGTGAATTCGGACAGTGGGGATCACCCCTCCACTTT. It yields the protein CASSEFGQWGSPLHF.

This clonotype was counted only a few times. CDR3: CSASRPTEQYF. CDR3 nucleotide sequence: TGCAGTGCTAGTCGACCGACAGAGCAGTACTTC. The V and J genes are TRBV20-1 and TRBJ2-7; no firm D call. CDR3 length: 11 residues. Per germline, CDR1 DFQATT and CDR2 SNEGSKA (reference sequence). Trimming removed 3 bases at V and 7 bases at J, with 10 bases between.

On this clonotype itself: One end of the junction is discordant with germline, which a read error may explain. The rearrangement links TRBV10-2 to TRBJ1-1; D unclear. Germline CDR1 is WSHSY and CDR2 is SAAADI. The CDR3 spans 18 residues. The CDR3 DNA is TGCGTCAGCAGTGAGTCAAGAGACAACGTCCGCATGAACACTGAAGCTTTCTTT. Translating it yields CVSSESRDNVRMNTEAFF.

The CDR3 DNA sequence: TGTGCCAGTAGGGCGGGGTACTATGGCTACACCTTC. The encoded protein is CASRAGYYGYTF. The chain employs TRBV7-9 and TRBJ1-2; no definite D call. Per the germline V gene, CDR1 is SEHNR and CDR2 is FQNEAQ (reference sequence). V lost 9 bases to trimming and J lost 3 bases, with 11 bases between them. CDR3 size: 12 residues. Full variable domain (remainder filled in from reference TRBV7-9 and TRBJ1-2): DTGVSQNPRHKITKRGQNVTFRCDPISEHNRLYWYRQTLGQGPEFLTYFQNEAQLEKSRLLSDRFSAERPKGSFSTLEIQRTEQGDSAMYLCASRAGYYGYTFGSGTRLTVV.